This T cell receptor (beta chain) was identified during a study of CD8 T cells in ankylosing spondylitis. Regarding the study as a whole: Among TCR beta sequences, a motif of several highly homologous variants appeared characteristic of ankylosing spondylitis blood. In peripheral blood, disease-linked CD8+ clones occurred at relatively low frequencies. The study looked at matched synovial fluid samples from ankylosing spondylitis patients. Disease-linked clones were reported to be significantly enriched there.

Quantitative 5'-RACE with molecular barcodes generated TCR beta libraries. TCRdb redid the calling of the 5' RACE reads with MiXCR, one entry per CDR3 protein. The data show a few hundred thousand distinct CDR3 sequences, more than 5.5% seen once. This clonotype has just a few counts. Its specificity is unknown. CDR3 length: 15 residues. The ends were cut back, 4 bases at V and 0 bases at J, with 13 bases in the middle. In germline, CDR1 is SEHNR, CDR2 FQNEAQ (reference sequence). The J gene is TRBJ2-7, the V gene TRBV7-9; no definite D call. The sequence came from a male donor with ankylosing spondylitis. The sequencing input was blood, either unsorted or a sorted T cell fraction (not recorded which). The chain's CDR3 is CASSSRTPNSYEQYF. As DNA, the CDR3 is TGTGCCAGCAGCTCCCGAACCCCTAACTCCTACGAGCAGTACTTC.